What follows are 14 T cell receptor beta chains derived from one specimen sequenced in a study of beta chain features in type 1 diabetes. Broader study findings: All four CD4+ subsets of Type 1 diabetes patients contained TCRB CDR3s that were moderately but significantly shorter.

Expressed TCRB transcripts were sequenced, since all the RNA that had been isolated was reverse transcribed. Libraries were prepared by immunoSEQ multiplex PCR; TCRdb keeps only in-frame clonotypes and omits some of them. The profile shows 310,000 or so clones, approximately 10% of them singletons. What these receptors recognize is not known. The sample taken for sequencing was central memory CD4+ T cells from blood. The source of these receptors is a man aged 25-40 years with type 1 diabetes.

The J gene is TRBJ2-7, the V gene TRBV5-1; TRBD1 aligns across 8 bases. This CDR3 has 15 amino acids. J was trimmed by 4 bases and V by 2 bases; bases with no gene match: 8. Per the germline V gene, CDR1 is SGHRS and CDR2 is YFSETQ. CDR3 nucleotides: TGCGCCAGCAGCTTTGCGACAGGGGATGAGTACGAGCAGTACTTC. Translation gives CASSFATGDEYEQYF.

The CDR3 DNA follows: TGCGCCAGCGCCGAAGGGGTTTCCTACAATGAGCAGTTCTTC. Amino acid sequence: CASAEGVSYNEQFF. The chain uses TRBV5-1 and TRBJ2-1, with a weak D call TRBD1 (5 bases). The CDR3 sequence is 14 residues long. Germline CDR1 SGHRS, CDR2 YFSETQ. The V gene lost 7 bases and the J gene lost 1 base, with 12 bases spanning the gap.

The chain recombines TRBV6-1 with TRBJ1-1, with TRBD1 matching over 8 bases. V shed 3 bases, J shed 0 bases, and the junction held 6 bases outside the gene matches. Germline V lookup: CDR1 MNHNS, CDR2 SASEGT. The CDR3 is 16 residues long. The chain's CDR3 is CASSESGQALNTEAFF. CDR3 coding DNA: TGTGCCAGCAGTGAGTCGGGACAGGCGTTGAACACTGAAGCTTTCTTT.

This chain joins TRBV5-4 and TRBJ1-1; TRBD1 aligns across 9 bases. CDR3 length: 15 amino acids. Germline-derived CDR1 and CDR2 are SGHNT and YYREEE (reference sequence). Unmatched junction bases numbered 3, after V lost 1 base and J lost 2 bases. The CDR3 sequence: CASSLRQGVNTEAFF. The CDR3 DNA is TGTGCCAGCAGCTTGAGACAGGGGGTAAACACTGAAGCTTTCTTT.

The gene calls are TRBV14 and TRBJ2-3; D uncertain. V gave up 0 bases and J gave up 0 bases, with 13 bases separating them. The CDR3 is 17 residues long. CDR1 is SGHDN, CDR2 FVKESK, per germline. The CDR3 DNA sequence: TGTGCCAGCAGCCAAGATCGTGTTAGGCAGAGCACAGATACGCAGTATTTT. Its translation is CASSQDRVRQSTDTQYF.

This clone was found a few times. The genes are TRBV11-2 and TRBJ1-2; 7 bases agree with TRBD1. V was pared by 5 bases and J by 2 bases, with 5 bases of the junction left unmatched. CDR1 SGHAT and CDR2 FQNNGV come from the germline V gene. The CDR3 extends over 14 amino acids. CDR3 DNA sequence: TGTGCCAGCAGCCAGGGGGGCGGCAACTATGGCTACACCTTC. Protein product: CASSQGGGNYGYTF.

This chain joins TRBV15 and TRBJ1-1, with 10 bases aligning to TRBD1. This CDR3 spans 16 amino acids. The germline V gene encodes CDR1 LNHNV and CDR2 YYDKDF (reference sequence). Trimming at V came to 3 bases and at J to 4 bases, leaving 8 bases not matched to a gene. The CDR3, as DNA: TGTGCCACCAGCAGGAACATGGGACAGGGGAGCACTGAAGCTTTCTTT. It encodes CATSRNMGQGSTEAFF.

The rearrangement uses TRBV11-2 and TRBJ2-1; 12 bases map to TRBD2. The CDR3 is 14 residues long. The V and J ends lost 6 bases and 6 bases, in that order; junction bases with no gene match: 3. Germline CDR1 and CDR2: SGHAT and FQNNGV. The CDR3 region is CASRAGLAGNEQFF. The DNA of the CDR3 is TGTGCCAGCAGGGCGGGACTAGCGGGCAATGAGCAGTTCTTC.

In this sample, this clone turned up a few times. The chain carries TRBV7-8 and TRBJ1-4; possibly TRBD1 for D (6 bases). With 1 base removed from V and 3 bases from J, the gap between germline ends came to 12 bases. The CDR3 sequence is 16 residues long. CDR1 and CDR2 (germline): SGHVS, FQNEAQ. CDR3 region: CASSLVGGPANEKLFF. The DNA of the CDR3 is TGTGCCAGCAGCTTAGTAGGGGGTCCAGCTAATGAAAAACTGTTTTTT. The full variable domain, completed using reference TRBV7-8 and TRBJ1-4, is GAGVSQSPRYKVAKRGQDVALRCDPISGHVSLFWYQQALGQGPEFLTYFQNEAQLDKSGLPSDRFFAERPEGSVSTLKIQRTQQEDSAVYLCASSLVGGPANEKLFFGSGTQLSVL.

This clone was seen more than once but under ten times. The chain has TRBV7-6 and TRBJ1-1; D remains unclear. The V and J ends lost 4 bases and 1 base respectively, with 7 bases between them. The V gene's germline CDR1 is SGHVS and CDR2 FNYEAQ. The CDR3 is made up of 13 amino acids. CDR3 sequence (DNA): TGTGCCAGCAGCTCAGCGGAGAACACTGAAGCTTTCTTT. As protein: CASSSAENTEAFF.

On this clone itself: A read error may produce the germline difference seen at one junction end. V gene TRBV7-9 combines with J gene TRBJ2-5, with 9 bases fitting TRBD1. This CDR3 has 14 residues. The germline V gene encodes CDR1 SEHNR and CDR2 FQNEAQ (reference sequence). Written as DNA, the CDR3 is TGTGCCAGCATCTTACAGGGGGCCGGAGAGACCCAGTACTTC. Amino acids: CASILQGAGETQYF.

This sequence joins TRBV29-1 and TRBJ2-7; 9 bases match TRBD1. Germline V gene data show CDR1 as SQVTM and CDR2 as ANQGSEA. This CDR3 spans 14 amino acids. V shed 2 bases, J shed 7 bases, and the junction held 9 bases outside the gene matches. The DNA of the CDR3 is TGCAGCGTTGAAAAACAGGGGGCATTACGAGAGCAGTACTTC. It encodes CSVEKQGALREQYF.

The chain combines TRBV27 with TRBJ1-3, with D possibly matching TRBD1 (5 bases). The V gene's germline CDR1 is MNHEY and CDR2 SMNVEV (reference sequence). The CDR3 runs 14 residues. V was clipped by 2 bases and J by 3 bases, with 8 bases between them. The CDR3 spells CASSLAGLGNTIYF. The DNA for the CDR3 is TGTGCCAGCAGTTTAGCAGGGCTTGGAAACACCATATATTTT.

Remarks on this clone: The same CDR3 also results from other DNA sequences found in this sample. J is TRBJ2-1 and V is TRBV7-2; 11 bases agree with TRBD2. J lost 7 bases, V lost 3 bases, and 5 bases had no gene match. CDR1 and CDR2 from the germline V gene are SGHTA and FQGNSA. This CDR3 region has 15 residues. The CDR3 region is CASSFSGGAGNEQFF. CDR3 sequence (DNA): TGTGCCAGCAGCTTTAGCGGGGGGGCTGGAAATGAGCAGTTCTTC.